This T cell receptor beta chain is from a study of T cell responses to AZD1222 COVID-19 vaccine (dated by TCRdb to the early 2020s). In terms of the full investigation: AZD1222 recipients whose second dose came at about 4 weeks and those whose second dose came at about 12 weeks were combined into one group, since spike-specific TCR depth and breadth did not differ between the two schedules. TCR sequencing covered 233 trial participants: 207 given two doses of AZD1222 and around 26 given two doses of MenACWY control vaccine. Trial participants were enrolled by age into subgroups of 18-55, 56-69 and 70-plus years, and around 140, 26 and 57 TCR-sequenced participants, respectively, were included in these subgroups. Results the study describes overall, beyond this receptor: No day 14 peak-response samples were available, so repertoires were characterized only after the peak T cell response. After two AZD1222 doses, both the breadth and the depth of spike-specific TCRs were significantly higher than at day 0 and than in MenACWY recipients. The whole spike protein was spanned by vaccine-associated CD4 TCRs, and dominant responses were seen in regions 160-218 and 743-854. Reportedly, close to half of the unique spike-specific TCRs recognized epitopes lying outside the regions that are mutated in the B.1.351 and B.1.1.7 variants. In the small 56-69-year group, the increase in depth fell short of significance, most likely because of low power. Participants were mostly white British, with more females than males. The authors suggested clonal diversity may have been underestimated. Conclusions about previously exposed vaccinees are limited, since just five or six AZD1222 recipients were seropositive for SARS-CoV-2 at baseline.

Concerning this clone itself: Its antigen target is currently unknown. No base quality information exists; no much larger clone differs at one position.

The CDR3 regions of human TCRbeta chains were analyzed by immunosequencing. The authors processed their data as follows. TCRs in the repertoires were compared against a reference library of SARS-CoV-2-specific TCRs that had been generated with the MIRA antigen-specificity platform. Breadth was defined as the fraction of unique TCRs that were SARS-CoV-2-associated. Depth was defined as the fraction of total T cells that were SARS-CoV-2-associated. Using the MIRA data, each spike-specific TCR was assigned both to the spike region to which the TCR was reactive and to a CD4 or CD8 class. Log10-transformed breadth and depth values were compared by one-way ANOVA with Sidak's multiple comparisons tests. TCRdb's version of the immuneACCESS table is confined to in-frame rearrangements and falls short of the full clone set. An unresolved V gene accounts for under half of the shortfall where checked; the remainder is of unknown origin. D and trimming were read from the DNA, whereas the V and J calls and clone size are those reported in that table. The sample profile shows 120,000 or so clones; roughly 90% of them were found once. The ten largest account for around 1.5% of the sample.

Relative to germline, V is 2 bases shorter and J is 1 base shorter, with 2 bases between their ends. Based on the germline V gene, the CDR1 and CDR2 sequences are KGHSH and LQKENI. The cysteine opens and the phenylalanine closes a CDR3 of 13 amino acids. Of all the DNA, just the CDR3 is kept, 39 bases in frame from base 1. This specimen's time point label, interpreted: baseline before first vaccination. Vaccinee samples were obtained from the UK trials COV001 and COV002, which included a single-blind randomized controlled phase 2/3 trial of AZD1222 (ChAdOx1 nCoV-19) in healthy adults. For TCRbeta chain sequencing, PBMC samples were collected from trial participants at day 0 and at day 28 after the second dose.

This sequence was found in an adult in good health. Sequencing used peripheral blood, obtained on day 0 of AZD1222 vaccination. This chain is built from TRBV18 and TRBJ2-2, with an unclear D gene assignment. The DNA is TGTGCCAGCTCACCAGAGAACACCGGGGAGCTGTTTTTT. It translates to CASSPENTGELFF.